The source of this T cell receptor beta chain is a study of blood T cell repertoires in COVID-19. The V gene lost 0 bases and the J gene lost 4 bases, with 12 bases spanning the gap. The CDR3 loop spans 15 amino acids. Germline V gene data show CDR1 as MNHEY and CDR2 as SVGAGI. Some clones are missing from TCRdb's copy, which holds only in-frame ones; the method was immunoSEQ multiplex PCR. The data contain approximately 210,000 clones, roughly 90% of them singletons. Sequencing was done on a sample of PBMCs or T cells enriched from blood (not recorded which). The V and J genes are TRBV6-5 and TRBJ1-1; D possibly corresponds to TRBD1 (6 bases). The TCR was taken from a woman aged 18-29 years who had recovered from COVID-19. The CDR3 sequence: CASSYSAGASTEAFF. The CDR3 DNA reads TGTGCCAGCAGTTACTCAGCGGGGGCGAGCACTGAAGCTTTCTTT.